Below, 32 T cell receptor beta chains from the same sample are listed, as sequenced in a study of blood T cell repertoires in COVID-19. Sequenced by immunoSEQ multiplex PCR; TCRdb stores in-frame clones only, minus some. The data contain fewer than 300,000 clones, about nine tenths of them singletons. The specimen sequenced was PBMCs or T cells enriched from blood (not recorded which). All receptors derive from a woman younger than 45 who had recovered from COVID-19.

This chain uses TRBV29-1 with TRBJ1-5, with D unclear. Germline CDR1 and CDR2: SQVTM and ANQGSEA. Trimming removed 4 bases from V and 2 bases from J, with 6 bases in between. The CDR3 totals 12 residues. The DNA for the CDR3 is TGCAGCGTTGGGGAGGGCAATCAGCCCCAGCATTTT. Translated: CSVGEGNQPQHF.

CDR3 DNA: TGTGCCAGCAGCTTGACAGACTACGAGCAGTACTTC. It translates to CASSLTDYEQYF. The V and J genes are TRBV7-2 and TRBJ2-7; maybe TRBD1 (5 bases). The germline CDR1 and CDR2 sequences are SGHTA and FQGNSA. The germline V and J ends were trimmed by 3 bases and 3 bases, with 6 bases remaining between them. The CDR3 is 12 amino acids.

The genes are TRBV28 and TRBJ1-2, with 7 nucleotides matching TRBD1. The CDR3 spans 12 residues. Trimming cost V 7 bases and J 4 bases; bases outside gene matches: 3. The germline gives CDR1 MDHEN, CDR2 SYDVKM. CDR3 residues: CASNTGVYGYTF. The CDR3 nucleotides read TGTGCCAGCAACACAGGGGTCTATGGCTACACCTTC.

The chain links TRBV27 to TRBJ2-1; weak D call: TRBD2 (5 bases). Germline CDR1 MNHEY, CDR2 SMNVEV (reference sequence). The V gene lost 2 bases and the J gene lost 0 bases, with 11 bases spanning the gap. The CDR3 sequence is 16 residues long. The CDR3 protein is CASSLIASSSYNEQFF. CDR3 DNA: TGTGCCAGCAGTTTAATAGCGTCCAGCTCCTACAATGAGCAGTTCTTC.

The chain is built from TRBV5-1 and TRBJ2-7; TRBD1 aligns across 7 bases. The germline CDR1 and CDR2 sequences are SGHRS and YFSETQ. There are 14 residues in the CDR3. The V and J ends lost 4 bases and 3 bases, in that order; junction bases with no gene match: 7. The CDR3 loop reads CASSIDRASYEQYF. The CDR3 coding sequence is TGCGCCAGCAGCATAGACAGGGCCAGCTACGAGCAGTACTTC. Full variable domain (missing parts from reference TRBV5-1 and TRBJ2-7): KAGVTQTPRYLIKTRGQQVTLSCSPISGHRSVSWYQQTPGQGLQFLFEYFSETQRNKGNFPGRFSGRQFSNSRSEMNVSTLELGDSALYLCASSIDRASYEQYFGPGTRLTVT.

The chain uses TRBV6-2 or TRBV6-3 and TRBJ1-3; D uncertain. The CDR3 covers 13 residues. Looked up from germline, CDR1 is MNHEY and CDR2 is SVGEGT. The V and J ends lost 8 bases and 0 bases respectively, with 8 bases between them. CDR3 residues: CASGLVSGNTIYF. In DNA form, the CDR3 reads TGTGCCAGCGGCCTAGTCTCTGGAAACACCATATATTTT.

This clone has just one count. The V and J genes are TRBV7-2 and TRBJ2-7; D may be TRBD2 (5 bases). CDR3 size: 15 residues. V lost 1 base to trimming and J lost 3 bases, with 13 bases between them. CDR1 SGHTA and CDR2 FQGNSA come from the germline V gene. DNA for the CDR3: TGTGCCAGCAGCTTAGAGGTGGCTAGCAGCTACGAGCAGTACTTC. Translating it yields CASSLEVASSYEQYF. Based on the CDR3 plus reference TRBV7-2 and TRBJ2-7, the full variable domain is GAGVSQSPSNKVTEKGKDVELRCDPISGHTALYWYRQSLGQGLEFLIYFQGNSAPDKSGLPSDRFSAERTGGSVSTLTIQRTQQEDSAVYLCASSLEVASSYEQYFGPGTRLTVT.

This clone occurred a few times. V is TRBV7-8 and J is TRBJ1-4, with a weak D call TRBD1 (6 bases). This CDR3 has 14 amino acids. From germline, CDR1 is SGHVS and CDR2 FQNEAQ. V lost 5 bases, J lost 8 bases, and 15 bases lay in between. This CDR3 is CASSGRDKREKLFF. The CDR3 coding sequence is TGTGCCAGCAGCGGAAGGGACAAGAGGGAAAAACTGTTTTTT.

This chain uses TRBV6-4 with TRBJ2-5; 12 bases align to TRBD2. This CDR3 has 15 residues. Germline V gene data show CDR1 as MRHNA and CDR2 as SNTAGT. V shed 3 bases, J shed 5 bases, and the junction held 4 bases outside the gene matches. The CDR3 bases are TGTGCCAGCAGTGAGACTAGCGGGAGTATGGAGACCCAGTACTTC. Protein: CASSETSGSMETQYF.

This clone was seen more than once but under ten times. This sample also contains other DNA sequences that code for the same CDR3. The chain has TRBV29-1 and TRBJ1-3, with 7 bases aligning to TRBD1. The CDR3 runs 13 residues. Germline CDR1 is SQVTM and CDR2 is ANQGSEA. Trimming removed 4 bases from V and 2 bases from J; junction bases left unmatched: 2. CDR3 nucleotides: TGCAGCGTTGTTCAGGGGGCTGGAAACACCATATATTTT. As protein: CSVVQGAGNTIYF.

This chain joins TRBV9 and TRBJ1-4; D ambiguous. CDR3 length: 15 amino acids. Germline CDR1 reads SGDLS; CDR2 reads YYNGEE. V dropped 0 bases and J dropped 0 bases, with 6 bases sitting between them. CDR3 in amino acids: CASSVGGATNEKLFF. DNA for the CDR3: TGTGCCAGCAGCGTAGGAGGTGCAACTAATGAAAAACTGTTTTTT.

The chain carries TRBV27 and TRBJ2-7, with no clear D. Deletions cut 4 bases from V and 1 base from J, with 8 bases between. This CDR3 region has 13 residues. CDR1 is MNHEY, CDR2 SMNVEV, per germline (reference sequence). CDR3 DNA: TGTGCCAGCAGTTATTCGAGATCCTACGAGCAGTACTTC. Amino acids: CASSYSRSYEQYF.

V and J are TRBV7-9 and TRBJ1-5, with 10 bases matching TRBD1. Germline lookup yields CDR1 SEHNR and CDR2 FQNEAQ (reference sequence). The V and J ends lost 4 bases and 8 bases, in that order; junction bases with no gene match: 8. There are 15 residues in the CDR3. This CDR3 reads CASSSRDRGLEPQHF. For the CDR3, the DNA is TGTGCCAGCAGCTCTCGGGACAGGGGCTTGGAGCCCCAGCATTTT.

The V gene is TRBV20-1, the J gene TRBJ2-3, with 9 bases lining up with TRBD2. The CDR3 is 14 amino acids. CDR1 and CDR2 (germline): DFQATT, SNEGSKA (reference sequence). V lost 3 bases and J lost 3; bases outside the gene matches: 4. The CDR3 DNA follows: TGCAGTGCTAGTTTGCTAGCGGGAACAGATACGCAGTATTTT. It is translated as CSASLLAGTDTQYF.

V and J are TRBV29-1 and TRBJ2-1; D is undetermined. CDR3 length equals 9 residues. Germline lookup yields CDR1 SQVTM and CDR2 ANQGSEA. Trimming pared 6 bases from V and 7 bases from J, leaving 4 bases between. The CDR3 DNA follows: TGCAGCGTATCGAATGAGCAGTTCTTC. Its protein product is CSVSNEQFF.

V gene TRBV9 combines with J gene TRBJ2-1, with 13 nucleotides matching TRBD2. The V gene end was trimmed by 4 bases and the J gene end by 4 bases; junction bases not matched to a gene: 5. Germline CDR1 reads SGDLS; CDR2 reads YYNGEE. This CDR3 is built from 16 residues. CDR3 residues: CASSSGLAGPYNEQFF. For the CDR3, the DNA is TGTGCCAGCAGCTCGGGACTAGCGGGACCTTACAATGAGCAGTTCTTC.

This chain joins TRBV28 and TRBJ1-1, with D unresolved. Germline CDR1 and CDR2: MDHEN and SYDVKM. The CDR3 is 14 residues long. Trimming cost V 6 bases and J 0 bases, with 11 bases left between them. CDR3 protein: CASRRYAMNTEAFF. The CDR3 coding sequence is TGTGCCAGCAGACGCTACGCCATGAACACTGAAGCTTTCTTT.

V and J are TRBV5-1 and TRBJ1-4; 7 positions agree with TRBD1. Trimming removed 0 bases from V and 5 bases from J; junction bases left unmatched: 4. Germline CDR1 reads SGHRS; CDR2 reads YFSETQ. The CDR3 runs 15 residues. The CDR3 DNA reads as TGCGCCAGCAGCTTGGCGACAGGGCCAAATGAAAAACTGTTTTTT. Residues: CASSLATGPNEKLFF.

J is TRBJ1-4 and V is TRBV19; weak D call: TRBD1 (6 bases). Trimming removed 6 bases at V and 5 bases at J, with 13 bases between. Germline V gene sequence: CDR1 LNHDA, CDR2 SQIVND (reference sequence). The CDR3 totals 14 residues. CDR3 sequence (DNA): TGTGCCAGTAGCTTCGGGACAAGAAATGAAAAACTGTTTTTT. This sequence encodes CASSFGTRNEKLFF.

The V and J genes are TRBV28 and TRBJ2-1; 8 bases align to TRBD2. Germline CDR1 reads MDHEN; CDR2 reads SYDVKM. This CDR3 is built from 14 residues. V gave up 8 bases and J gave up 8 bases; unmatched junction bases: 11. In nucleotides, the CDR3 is TGTGCCAGCCTCCGAGCGGGAGTGATCGATGAGCAGTTCTTC. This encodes CASLRAGVIDEQFF.

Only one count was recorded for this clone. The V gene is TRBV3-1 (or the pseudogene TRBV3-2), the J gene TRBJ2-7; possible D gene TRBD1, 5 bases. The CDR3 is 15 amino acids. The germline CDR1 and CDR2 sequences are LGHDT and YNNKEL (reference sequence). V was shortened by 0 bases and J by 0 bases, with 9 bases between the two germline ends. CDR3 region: CASSQERQLSYEQYF. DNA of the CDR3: TGTGCCAGCAGCCAAGAAAGACAGCTCTCCTACGAGCAGTACTTC.

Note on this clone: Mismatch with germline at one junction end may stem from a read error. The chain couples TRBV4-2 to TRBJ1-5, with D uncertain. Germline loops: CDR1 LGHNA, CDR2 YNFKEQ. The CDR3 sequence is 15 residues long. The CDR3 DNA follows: TGTGTCAGCAGCCAAGATGGGGAGGGTTACCAGCCCCAGCATTTT. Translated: CVSSQDGEGYQPQHF.

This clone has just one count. CDR3 in amino acids: CASSRAGDGNTIYF. CDR3 DNA sequence: TGTGCCAGCAGTCGGGCAGGGGACGGAAACACCATATATTTT. The chain employs TRBV25-1 and TRBJ1-3, with a possible D match to TRBD1 (6 bases). Trimming removed 5 bases at V and 4 bases at J, with 12 bases between. From germline, CDR1 is MGHDK and CDR2 SYGVNS. This CDR3 contains 14 residues.

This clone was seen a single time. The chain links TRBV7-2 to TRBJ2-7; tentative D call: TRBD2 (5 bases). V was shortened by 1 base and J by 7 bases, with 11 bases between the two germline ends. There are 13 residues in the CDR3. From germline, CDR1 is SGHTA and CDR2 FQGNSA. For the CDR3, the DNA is TGTGCCAGCAGCTTAGTGCTAGCTTGGGAGCAGTACTTC. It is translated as CASSLVLAWEQYF.

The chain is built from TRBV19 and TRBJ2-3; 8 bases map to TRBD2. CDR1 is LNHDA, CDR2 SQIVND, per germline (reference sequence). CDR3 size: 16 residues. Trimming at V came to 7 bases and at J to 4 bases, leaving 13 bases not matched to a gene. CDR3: CASTALQREFADTQYF. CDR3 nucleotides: TGTGCCAGTACCGCGCTCCAGCGGGAGTTCGCAGATACGCAGTATTTT. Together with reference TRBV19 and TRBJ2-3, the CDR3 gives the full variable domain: DGGITQSPKYLFRKEGQNVTLSCEQNLNHDAMYWYRQDPGQGLRLIYYSQIVNDFQKGDIAEGYSVSREKKESFPLTVTSAQKNPTAFYLCASTALQREFADTQYFGPGTRLTVL.

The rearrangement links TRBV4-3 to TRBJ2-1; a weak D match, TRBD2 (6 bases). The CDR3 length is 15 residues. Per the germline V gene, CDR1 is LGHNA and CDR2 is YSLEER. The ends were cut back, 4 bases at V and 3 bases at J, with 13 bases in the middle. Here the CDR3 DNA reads TGCGCCAGCAGCCCGGGGGACGGATTCTACAATGAGCAGTTCTTC. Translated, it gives CASSPGDGFYNEQFF.

CDR3 sequence (DNA): TGTGCCAGCAGCTTAACAGGGAGTAAGGAAAAACTGTTTTTT. Encoded protein: CASSLTGSKEKLFF. The V call is TRBV7-2, the J call TRBJ1-4; a weak D match, TRBD1 (6 bases). The germline V and J ends were trimmed by 2 bases and 8 bases, with 12 bases remaining between them. CDR1 is SGHTA, CDR2 FQGNSA, per germline. The length of the CDR3 is 14 residues.

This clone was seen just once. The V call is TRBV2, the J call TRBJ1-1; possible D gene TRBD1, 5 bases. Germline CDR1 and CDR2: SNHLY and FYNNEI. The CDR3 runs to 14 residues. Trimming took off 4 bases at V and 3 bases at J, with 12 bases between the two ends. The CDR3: CASSARGSDTEAFF. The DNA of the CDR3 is TGTGCCAGCAGTGCGCGGGGGTCGGACACTGAAGCTTTCTTT.

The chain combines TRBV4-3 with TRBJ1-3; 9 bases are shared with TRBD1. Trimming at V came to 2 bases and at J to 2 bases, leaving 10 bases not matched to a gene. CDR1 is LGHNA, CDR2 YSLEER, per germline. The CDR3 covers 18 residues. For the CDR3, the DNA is TGCGCCAGCAGCCAATCCCCGGGACAGGGAGGAGCTGGAAACACCATATATTTT. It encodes CASSQSPGQGGAGNTIYF.

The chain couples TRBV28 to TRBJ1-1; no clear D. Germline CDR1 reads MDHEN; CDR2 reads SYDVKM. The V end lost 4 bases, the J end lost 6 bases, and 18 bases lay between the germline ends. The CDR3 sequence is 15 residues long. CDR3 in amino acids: CASSSPTRFSPEAFF. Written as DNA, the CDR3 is TGTGCCAGCAGTTCCCCGACTAGGTTTTCTCCTGAAGCTTTCTTT. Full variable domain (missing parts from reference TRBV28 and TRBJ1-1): DVKVTQSSRYLVKRTGEKVFLECVQDMDHENMFWYRQDPGLGLRLIYFSYDVKMKEKGDIPEGYSVSREKKERFSLILESASTNQTSMYLCASSSPTRFSPEAFFGQGTRLTVV.

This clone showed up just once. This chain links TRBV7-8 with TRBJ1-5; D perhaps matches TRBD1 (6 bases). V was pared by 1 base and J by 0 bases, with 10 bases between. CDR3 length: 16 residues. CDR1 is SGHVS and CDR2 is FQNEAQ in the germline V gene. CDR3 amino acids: CASSLVPTGSNQPQHF. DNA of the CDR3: TGTGCCAGCAGCTTAGTCCCGACAGGTAGCAATCAGCCCCAGCATTTT.

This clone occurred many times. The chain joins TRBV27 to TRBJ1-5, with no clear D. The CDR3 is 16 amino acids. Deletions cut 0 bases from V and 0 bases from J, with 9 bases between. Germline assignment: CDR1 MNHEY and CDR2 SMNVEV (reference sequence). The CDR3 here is CASSLSVRNSNQPQHF. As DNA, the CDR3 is TGTGCCAGCAGTTTATCGGTGAGGAATAGCAATCAGCCCCAGCATTTT.